Listed below are T cell receptor beta chains from one sample, sequenced in a study of T cell repertoires in cytomegalovirus infection. Each CDR3 protein gets one entry after TCRdb re-called the reads with MiXCR. The repertoire includes approximately 630,000 distinct CDR3 sequences, 24% of them detected once, and roughly 8% sits in the top ten. The sequenced material came from CD8+ T cells from PBMCs. These receptor sequences come from a human donor in good health (CMV status not recorded). Some clones in this sample may be carry-over from other donors' samples. CDR3s include the opening cysteine and the closing phenylalanine or tryptophan. Each record gives: D gene, J gene, clone size, V gene, CDR3 DNA, CDR3 protein. A D gene is named only where the DNA matches it firmly. The size of a clone is reported for some rows only, either as once, few or many, or as a class for expanded clones.

TRBD1	TRBJ1-2	few	TRBV7-9	TGTGCCAGCAGCGATGGGACAGGGGTGGATGGCTACACCTTC	CASSDGTGVDGYTF
.	TRBJ2-5	few	TRBV12-5	TGTGCTAGTGGTCGAGGCAGAAAGCACCAAGAGACCCAGTACTTC	CASGRGRKHQETQYF
TRBD1	TRBJ2-2	.	TRBV6-2/TRBV6-3	TGTGCCAGCAGCCGCGACAGGGCCGGGTGGACCGGGGAGCTGTTTTTT	CASSRDRAGWTGELFF
TRBD1	TRBJ2-1	many	TRBV28	TGTGCCAGCAGTCAACCCAGGGGGAACTCCTACAATGAGCAGTTCTTC	CASSQPRGNSYNEQFF
TRBD2	TRBJ2-1	few	TRBV2	TGTGCCAGCAGCCGTAGCGGGGGGGCTTTCTACAATGAGCAGTTCTTC	CASSRSGGAFYNEQFF
TRBD2	TRBJ2-3	few	TRBV14	TGTGCCAGCTCGCGGGGGAGAGCGGGGCCGCATACGCAGTATTTT	CASSRGRAGPHTQYF
TRBD2	TRBJ2-1	.	TRBV7-7	TGTGCTAGCAGCTTAGGTTCCCCTAGCGGGGGGATCAATGAGCAGTTCTTC	CASSLGSPSGGINEQFF
.	TRBJ1-5	many	TRBV6-2/TRBV6-3	TGTGCCAGCTCCCCCCCGGGGGTCCACTATCAGCCCCAGCATTTT	CASSPPGVHYQPQHF
TRBD1	TRBJ2-2	few	TRBV12-3/TRBV12-4	TGTGCCAGCAGTTCAACAGACAGGGCCCACACCGGGGAGCTGTTTTTT	CASSSTDRAHTGELFF
.	TRBJ2-7	many	TRBV7-9	TGTGCCAGCAGCTTAAATCTTTGGGACTACGAGCAGTACTTC	CASSLNLWDYEQYF
TRBD2	TRBJ2-1	many	TRBV7-6	TGTGCCAGCACCTCCGGGACTAGCGGAGGGGATGAGCAGTTCTTC	CASTSGTSGGDEQFF
.	TRBJ1-1	.	TRBV28	TGTGCCAGCAGTTTTATGGGGGTCCCGAGCACTGAAGCTTTCTTT	CASSFMGVPSTEAFF
.	TRBJ2-5	.	TRBV7-9	TGTGCCAGCCTGGAACCTAGCGCAGGGATAGAGACCCAGTACTTC	CASLEPSAGIETQYF
TRBD2	TRBJ2-5	many	TRBV7-8	TGTGCCAGCAGCTTAAGGAGGGCTAGCGGCCAAGAGACCCAGTACTTC	CASSLRRASGQETQYF
.	TRBJ2-7	.	TRBV6-5	TGTGCCAGCAGCCAGACAGATTACTACGAGCAGTACTTC	CASSQTDYYEQYF
.	TRBJ2-1	many	TRBV7-2	TGTGCCATAGGTTCATCTCCAGCGGAGCAGTTCTTC	CAIGSSPAEQFF
TRBD1	TRBJ2-1	few	TRBV7-3	TGTGCCAGCAGCTTACCCACAGGGGGCCTATACAATGAGCAGTTCTTC	CASSLPTGGLYNEQFF
.	TRBJ2-1	.	TRBV5-5	TGTGCCAGCAGCTTGATGTACAATGAGCAGTTCTTC	CASSLMYNEQFF
TRBD2	TRBJ2-1	few	TRBV7-3	TGTGCCAGCAGCTTCGGGACTAGCGGGGTAAATGAGCAGTTCTTC	CASSFGTSGVNEQFF
.	TRBJ2-2	few	TRBV19	TGTGCCAGTAGTATGATTCTCCGGGAGCTGTTTTTT	CASSMILRELFF
.	TRBJ2-3	many	TRBV12-3/TRBV12-4	TGTGCCAGCAGTCCCCTCAACCCAGATACGCAGTATTTT	CASSPLNPDTQYF
.	TRBJ1-1	few	TRBV15	TGTGCCACCAGCAGAGAGTGGAAAAACACTGAAGCTTTCTTT	CATSREWKNTEAFF
.	TRBJ2-6	.	TRBV20-1	TGCAGTGCCCACGAGGGTGGCTCTGGGGCCAACGTCCTGACTTTC	CSAHEGGSGANVLTF
.	TRBJ2-2	.	TRBV11-2	TGTGCCAGCAGCTTAGCCCAGGGGAACACCGGGGAGCTGTTTTTT	CASSLAQGNTGELFF
.	TRBJ2-1	.	TRBV24-1	TGTGCCACGGATTATGGTGGGTTTCGGTTCTTC	CATDYGGFRFF